One and the same sample provided the 32 T cell receptor beta chains below, sequenced in a study of cytomegalovirus exposure and HLA in healthy donors. PCR was performed using 60 Vbeta and 13 Jbeta primers. Using immunoSEQ multiplex PCR, the repertoire was profiled, and TCRdb retains in-frame clones only, with some absent. The table lists under 110,000 clones, roughly 70% of them singletons. Input material: PBMCs. The receptors come from a male donor in good health and CMV-seropositive.

This rearrangement joins TRBV9 to TRBJ1-6, with 8 bases fitting TRBD1. Trimming cost V 5 bases and J 7 bases; bases outside gene matches: 8. The CDR3 contains 15 residues. Germline V gives CDR1 SGDLS, CDR2 YYNGEE. CDR3 nucleotides: TGTGCCAGCAGTTCGACCCAGGGGGCCAATTCACCCCTCCACTTT. Translating gives CASSSTQGANSPLHF. Variable domain in full (rest from reference TRBV9 and TRBJ1-6): DSGVTQTPKHLITATGQRVTLRCSPRSGDLSVYWYQQSLDQGLQFLIQYYNGEERAKGNILERFSAQQFPDLHSELNLSSLELGDSALYFCASSSTQGANSPLHFGNGTRLTVT.

This chain joins TRBV7-6 and TRBJ2-3; TRBD2 is a possible D gene (5 bases). V shed 5 bases and J shed 3 bases, with 6 bases lying between them. Germline V gene sequence: CDR1 SGHVS, CDR2 FNYEAQ. This CDR3 has 12 amino acids. The CDR3 spells CASSTSTDTQYF. The CDR3 DNA reads as TGTGCCAGCAGCACTAGTACAGATACGCAGTATTTT. The complete variable domain, with remaining parts taken from reference TRBV7-6 and TRBJ2-3, reads GAGVSQSPRYKVTKRGQDVALRCDPISGHVSLYWYRQALGQGPEFLTYFNYEAQQDKSGLPNDRFSAERPEGSISTLTIQRTEQRDSAMYRCASSTSTDTQYFGPGTRLTVL.

This sequence joins TRBV19 and TRBJ1-5; tentatively, D is TRBD1 (5 bases). This CDR3 region has 17 residues. Germline V gives CDR1 LNHDA, CDR2 SQIVND (reference sequence). The V gene lost 7 bases and the J gene lost 0 bases, with 19 bases spanning the gap. The CDR3 nucleotides are TGTGCCAGTACCCCCTGGTGGGCAGGGATTAGCAATCAGCCCCAGCATTTT. It specifies CASTPWWAGISNQPQHF.

The CDR3 here is CASSTGQGGNSPLHF. For the CDR3, the DNA is TGTGCCAGCAGCACCGGACAGGGAGGTAATTCACCCCTCCACTTT. The chain carries TRBV5-8 and TRBJ1-6, with 8 bases that match TRBD1. The CDR3 covers 15 residues. Germline CDR1 and CDR2: SGHTS and YDEGEE. Losses at the gene ends were 4 bases for V and 6 bases for J; bases not matched to a gene: 6.

This clone came up a few times. This chain links TRBV27 with TRBJ1-4; 10 positions agree with TRBD1. V shed 3 bases, J shed 3 bases, and the junction held 4 bases outside the gene matches. The CDR3 extends over 16 amino acids. Germline lookup yields CDR1 MNHEY and CDR2 SMNVEV (reference sequence). CDR3 nucleotide sequence: TGTGCCAGCAGTTTGACAGGGGGCGCAGCTAATGAAAAACTGTTTTTT. It is translated as CASSLTGGAANEKLFF.

This clone was observed a handful of times. This chain connects TRBV28 to TRBJ2-2; the D gene is possibly TRBD1 (5 bases). Germline loops: CDR1 MDHEN, CDR2 SYDVKM. The CDR3 spans 13 residues. V dropped 5 bases and J dropped 6 bases, with 10 bases sitting between them. Written as DNA, the CDR3 is TGTGCCAGCAGTACGACAGTGCCCGGGGAGCTGTTTTTT. Translation: CASSTTVPGELFF. The variable domain in full, with the rest retrieved from reference TRBV28 and TRBJ2-2, is DVKVTQSSRYLVKRTGEKVFLECVQDMDHENMFWYRQDPGLGLRLIYFSYDVKMKEKGDIPEGYSVSREKKERFSLILESASTNQTSMYLCASSTTVPGELFFGEGSRLTVL.

This chain links TRBV28 with TRBJ2-2; D not certain. V lost 3 bases and J 4 bases, leaving 6 bases between the germline ends. The CDR3 covers 13 residues. CDR1 MDHEN and CDR2 SYDVKM come from the germline V gene. In nucleotides, the CDR3 is TGTGCCAGCAGTTTTCTGCGCACCGGGGAGCTGTTTTTT. As protein: CASSFLRTGELFF.

V gene TRBV28 combines with J gene TRBJ1-4; weak D call: TRBD1 (6 bases). The CDR3 is 14 residues long. The germline V and J ends were trimmed by 7 bases and 5 bases, with 14 bases remaining between them. Germline CDR1 reads MDHEN; CDR2 reads SYDVKM. CDR3 amino acids: CASKTGGANEKLFF. Here the CDR3 DNA reads TGTGCCAGCAAGACAGGTGGAGCGAATGAAAAACTGTTTTTT.

The V and J genes are TRBV6-1 and TRBJ1-2; 7 bases agree with TRBD1. CDR3 length equals 17 residues. CDR1 MNHNS and CDR2 SASEGT come from the germline V gene. J gave up 4 bases and V 3 bases, and 14 bases lay outside the gene matches. The DNA of the CDR3 is TGTGCCAGCAGTGACCAGACTAACAGGGGTCGAGCCTATGGCTACACCTTC. This translates into CASSDQTNRGRAYGYTF.

This clone showed up just a few times. The chain couples TRBV5-4 to TRBJ2-2; perhaps TRBD2 as D (5 bases). The CDR3 contains 14 residues. V was trimmed by 5 bases and J by 7 bases, leaving 15 bases between them. CDR1 is SGHNT, CDR2 YYREEE, per germline (reference sequence). The CDR3 coding sequence is TGTGCCAGCAGACCCGGGGTTATCGTCGGGGAGCTGTTTTTT. Residues: CASRPGVIVGELFF. Full variable domain (rest looked up from reference TRBV5-4 and TRBJ2-2): ETGVTQSPTHLIKTRGQQVTLRCSSQSGHNTVSWYQQALGQGPQFIFQYYREEENGRGNFPPRFSGLQFPNYSSELNVNALELDDSALYLCASRPGVIVGELFFGEGSRLTVL.

This chain uses TRBV29-1 with TRBJ2-2, with D possibly TRBD2 on 6 matching bases. The germline V gene has CDR1 SQVTM and CDR2 ANQGSEA. The V end lost 7 bases, the J end lost 5 bases, and 14 bases lay between the germline ends. The length of the CDR3 is 13 residues. Written as DNA, the CDR3 is TGCAGCGGGAGGGATATTGGGACCGGGGAGCTGTTTTTT. This translates into CSGRDIGTGELFF.

This sequence joins TRBV7-9 and TRBJ2-7; 11 bases fit TRBD1. The CDR3 runs to 16 residues. J lost 2 bases, V lost 4 bases, and 7 bases had no gene match. The germline V gene has CDR1 SEHNR and CDR2 FQNEAQ (reference sequence). The CDR3 region is CASSSLGQGAPYEQYF. CDR3 coding DNA: TGTGCCAGCAGCTCCCTTGGACAGGGGGCCCCCTACGAGCAGTACTTC.

At least ten counts were recorded for this clone. V gene TRBV19 combines with J gene TRBJ1-5; D possibly corresponds to TRBD1 (6 bases). Germline V gene data show CDR1 as LNHDA and CDR2 as SQIVND (reference sequence). V lost 3 bases and J lost 5, with 17 bases in between. CDR3 length: 16 amino acids. CDR3 DNA sequence: TGTGCCAGTAGTATTCCGTGGACAGTTAAACATCAGCCCCAGCATTTT. It encodes CASSIPWTVKHQPQHF.

The chain carries TRBV5-1 and TRBJ2-7, with no clear D. Deletions cut 0 bases from V and 3 bases from J, with 10 bases between. Germline CDR1 reads SGHRS; CDR2 reads YFSETQ. This CDR3 is built from 14 residues. The CDR3 nucleotides are TGCGCCAGCAGCTTGGGCTACAGCAACTACGAGCAGTACTTC. It translates to CASSLGYSNYEQYF.

This clone has only a few counts. The chain is built from TRBV7-2 and TRBJ2-7, with TRBD2 identical over 8 bases. V shed 5 bases, J shed 3 bases, and the junction held 9 bases outside the gene matches. Germline lookup yields CDR1 SGHTA and CDR2 FQGNSA. The CDR3 contains 15 residues. This CDR3 is CASSHGIAGYYEQYF. Here the CDR3 DNA reads TGTGCCAGCAGCCACGGGATAGCGGGGTACTACGAGCAGTACTTC.

V usage is TRBV27 and J usage is TRBJ2-5; a possible D gene is TRBD2 (6 bases). This CDR3 region has 16 residues. V gave up 0 bases and J gave up 3 bases, with 14 bases separating them. Germline CDR1 reads MNHEY; CDR2 reads SMNVEV (reference sequence). The CDR3 is CASSLSRSPGEETQYF. CDR3 DNA sequence: TGTGCCAGCAGTTTATCGAGATCCCCGGGGGAAGAGACCCAGTACTTC.

The chain carries TRBV7-2 and TRBJ1-2; no firm D call. V lost 2 bases and J 2 bases, leaving 9 bases between the germline ends. The length of the CDR3 is 14 residues. Per germline, CDR1 SGHTA and CDR2 FQGNSA. The CDR3 sequence: CASSLPSRNYGYTF. As DNA, the CDR3 is TGTGCCAGCAGCTTACCCTCACGGAACTATGGCTACACCTTC.

This clone has just a few counts. The J gene is TRBJ2-7, the V gene TRBV15; a possible D gene is TRBD2 (5 bases). CDR3 size: 14 residues. CDR1 LNHNV and CDR2 YYDKDF come from the germline V gene (reference sequence). Trimming shortened V by 5 bases and J by 5 bases, and 16 bases separated the two germline ends. CDR3 sequence: CATSRRVAGNEQYF. The CDR3 DNA sequence: TGTGCCACCAGCCGACGGGTAGCCGGGAACGAGCAGTACTTC.

CDR3 in amino acids: CASQGSANEKLFF. CDR3 DNA sequence: TGTGCCAGCCAGGGCTCAGCTAATGAAAAACTGTTTTTT. This sequence joins TRBV6-6 and TRBJ1-4, with a weak D call TRBD1 (5 bases). CDR3 length: 13 residues. Germline V lookup: CDR1 MNHNY, CDR2 SVGAGI (reference sequence). V lost 8 bases to trimming and J lost 3 bases, with 10 bases between them.

This clone was found a few times. The V gene is TRBV5-1, the J gene TRBJ2-1; 7 nucleotides match TRBD1. The CDR3 sequence is 16 residues long. CDR1 and CDR2 from the germline V gene are SGHRS and YFSETQ. J was trimmed by 2 bases and V by 0 bases; bases with no gene match: 5. The CDR3 reads CASSLATGVAYNEQFF. CDR3 DNA sequence: TGCGCCAGCAGCTTGGCCACAGGGGTGGCCTACAATGAGCAGTTCTTC.

CDR3 loop: CASGLAGSDEQFF. CDR3 nucleotide sequence: TGTGCCAGCGGACTAGCGGGGTCGGATGAGCAGTTCTTC. V gene TRBV7-3 combines with J gene TRBJ2-1; 12 nucleotides align to TRBD2. This CDR3 spans 13 amino acids. CDR1 is SGHTA, CDR2 FQGTGA, per germline. V gave up 8 bases and J gave up 8 bases; unmatched junction bases: 4.

CDR3 amino acids: CASSSGLASYEQFF. The CDR3 DNA sequence: TGTGCCAGCAGTTCGGGACTAGCGTCCTATGAGCAGTTCTTC. V and J are TRBV7-3 and TRBJ2-1; the match to TRBD2 covers 10 bases. The V and J ends lost 6 bases and 8 bases, in that order; junction bases with no gene match: 7. The CDR3 runs 14 residues. Germline V gene sequence: CDR1 SGHTA, CDR2 FQGTGA.

The chain joins TRBV19 to TRBJ1-5; TRBD1 agrees at 7 bases. CDR3 length: 18 residues. The V gene end was trimmed by 6 bases and the J gene end by 11 bases; junction bases not matched to a gene: 25. Germline CDR1 and CDR2: LNHDA and SQIVND (reference sequence). CDR3 protein: CASSYPGGQPGLHAAQHF. The CDR3 DNA is TGTGCCAGTAGCTACCCCGGGGGACAGCCCGGGCTCCATGCGGCCCAGCATTTT. The full variable domain, with the rest looked up from reference TRBV19 and TRBJ1-5, is DGGITQSPKYLFRKEGQNVTLSCEQNLNHDAMYWYRQDPGQGLRLIYYSQIVNDFQKGDIAEGYSVSREKKESFPLTVTSAQKNPTAFYLCASSYPGGQPGLHAAQHFGDGTRLSIL.

The chain joins TRBV30 to TRBJ2-5, with 7 bases matching TRBD1. CDR3 length: 13 residues. CDR1 is GTSNPN, CDR2 SVGIG, per germline (reference sequence). The junction had 6 bases not matched to a gene; V was cut back by 3 bases and J by 5 bases. The DNA for the CDR3 is TGTGCCTGGAGCCTGAGGGGGCTGGAGACCCAGTACTTC. Encoded protein: CAWSLRGLETQYF.

The CDR3 nucleotides are TGTGCCAGCAGCTTAGGAGGGACAGCTTACGAGCAGTACTTC. Translated, it gives CASSLGGTAYEQYF. The chain has TRBV7-6 and TRBJ2-7; 7 nucleotides align to TRBD1. J lost 4 bases, V lost 1 base, and 4 bases had no gene match. The V gene's germline CDR1 is SGHVS and CDR2 FNYEAQ. This CDR3 spans 14 amino acids.

This sequence joins TRBV7-3 and TRBJ2-2, with 9 bases matching TRBD1. The germline CDR1 and CDR2 sequences are SGHTA and FQGTGA. The CDR3 has 15 amino acids. Germline trimming cut 3 bases from V and 11 bases from J; bases unmatched to any gene: 10. The CDR3 region is CASSFSGTGLGELFF. For the CDR3, the DNA is TGTGCCAGCAGCTTCTCCGGGACAGGGCTGGGAGAGCTGTTTTTT.

The genes are TRBV6-5 and TRBJ2-7; TRBD2 is a possible D gene (6 bases). CDR1 and CDR2 (germline): MNHEY, SVGAGI. CDR3 size: 14 residues. The V end was cut by 5 bases, the J end by 1 base, with 12 bases between. For the CDR3, the DNA is TGTGCCAGCAGTACCTGGGGGGTGTCCTACGAGCAGTACTTC. Amino acids: CASSTWGVSYEQYF.

This chain uses TRBV19 with TRBJ2-5, with 9 positions matching TRBD1. From germline, CDR1 is LNHDA and CDR2 SQIVND (reference sequence). CDR3 size: 16 residues. V trimming: 3 bases; J trimming: 2 bases; junction bases outside the gene matches: 7. CDR3 residues: CASSMYRDREQETQYF. The CDR3 DNA reads TGTGCCAGTAGTATGTACCGGGACAGGGAACAAGAGACCCAGTACTTC.

V usage is TRBV29-1 and J usage is TRBJ2-3, with a possible D match to TRBD2 (6 bases). The V gene's germline CDR1 is SQVTM and CDR2 ANQGSEA. This CDR3 has 15 residues. With 6 bases removed from V and 0 bases from J, the gap between germline ends came to 16 bases. The CDR3 DNA sequence: TGCAGCGTCGCCCAGGGACTGTCAAGCACAGATACGCAGTATTTT. This sequence encodes CSVAQGLSSTDTQYF.

In this sample, this clone turned up a few times. The chain combines TRBV28 with TRBJ1-1; 9 bases map to TRBD1. V gave up 2 bases and J gave up 4 bases; unmatched junction bases: 5. Germline CDR1 MDHEN, CDR2 SYDVKM. The CDR3 consists of 15 residues. The CDR3 reads CASSLTRQGGTEAFF. The CDR3 coding sequence is TGTGCCAGCAGTTTAACACGACAGGGGGGCACTGAAGCTTTCTTT.

The chain has TRBV5-4 and TRBJ2-1; TRBD1 aligns across 9 bases. This CDR3 is 13 amino acids long. CDR1 is SGHNT and CDR2 is YYREEE in the germline V gene (reference sequence). After removal of 4 bases from V and 9 bases from J, the junction contained 5 bases not matched to a gene. The CDR3 coding sequence is TGTGCCAGCAGCGGGACAGGGTTCGGTGAGCAGTTCTTC. Encoded protein: CASSGTGFGEQFF.

The chain links TRBV29-1 to TRBJ1-6; D not certain. The germline gives CDR1 SQVTM, CDR2 ANQGSEA. The CDR3 sequence is 13 residues long. Trimming took off 6 bases at V and 6 bases at J, with 12 bases between the two ends. The CDR3: CSVLEGSNSPLHF. The CDR3 nucleotides are TGCAGCGTGTTAGAAGGGAGTAATTCACCCCTCCACTTT. The variable domain in full, completed from reference TRBV29-1 and TRBJ1-6, reads SAVISQKPSRDICQRGTSLTIQCQVDSQVTMMFWYRQQPGQSLTLIATANQGSEATYESGFVIDKFPISRPNLTFSTLTVSNMSPEDSSIYLCSVLEGSNSPLHFGNGTRLTVT.